Shown below are 21 T cell receptor beta chains from a single sample sequenced in a study of identical twins. Via MiXCR, TCRdb re-called the 5' RACE reads, giving one row per CDR3 protein. This table holds 690,000 or so distinct CDR3 sequences, around 8.3% found once. This same sample was also part of a study on yellow fever vaccine responses in identical twins.

Sequencing input: PBMCs. These receptors came from a young woman in good health.

This sequence joins TRBV7-2 and TRBJ2-5; D is undetermined. Trimming pared 4 bases from V and 9 bases from J, leaving 12 bases between. The CDR3 runs 12 residues. CDR1 is SGHTA and CDR2 is FQGNSA in the germline V gene. The CDR3 loop reads CASSSPALPQYF. DNA of the CDR3: TGTGCCAGCAGCTCTCCAGCCCTCCCCCAGTACTTC.

V and J are TRBV28 and TRBJ1-2, with unresolved D. Germline CDR1 is MDHEN and CDR2 is SYDVKM. V was shortened by 8 bases and J by 0 bases, with 7 bases between the two germline ends. The length of the CDR3 is 12 residues. The CDR3 DNA follows: TGTGCCAGCGGTATTACTAACTATGGCTACACCTTC. Translating it yields CASGITNYGYTF.

This clonotype showed up many times. The chain has TRBV12-3 or TRBV12-4 and TRBJ2-2, with D possibly matching TRBD1 (6 bases). Trimming took 10 bases from V and 2 from J, leaving 11 bases between them. The CDR3 loop spans 13 amino acids. The CDR3 spells CATQGANTGELFF. The CDR3 nucleotides read TGTGCCACACAGGGTGCCAACACCGGGGAGCTGTTTTTT.

This clonotype was seen only a few times. This rearrangement joins TRBV21-1 to TRBJ2-3; the table names TRBD1, a call not compared with the DNA. TRBV21-1 is flagged as a pseudogene. The CDR3 covers 16 residues. Here the CDR3 DNA reads TGTGCCAGCAGCAAAGCTCGGGCAGGGTCCACAGATACGCAGTATTTT. Its protein product is CASSKARAGSTDTQYF.

This clonotype was seen more than once but under ten times. This rearrangement joins TRBV6-1 to TRBJ2-7, with 12 positions matching TRBD2. V trimming: 4 bases; J trimming: 4 bases; junction bases outside the gene matches: 20. Germline lookup yields CDR1 MNHNS and CDR2 SASEGT. This CDR3 is built from 20 residues. Here the CDR3 reads CASSGPGLAGLNQAPYEQYF. DNA for the CDR3: TGTGCCAGCAGTGGACCGGGACTAGCGGGTTTAAACCAGGCTCCTTACGAGCAGTACTTC.

This clonotype has ten or more counts. This chain links TRBV12-3 or TRBV12-4 with TRBJ2-5; the D is unclear. The CDR3 is made up of 14 amino acids. The V and J ends lost 4 bases and 5 bases respectively, with 14 bases between them. The CDR3 loop is CASSYDIASETQYF. CDR3 sequence (DNA): TGTGCCAGCAGTTACGACATAGCCTCGGAGACCCAGTACTTC.

This chain joins TRBV7-2 and TRBJ2-1, with D perhaps TRBD1 or TRBD2 (7 bases each). This CDR3 has 15 residues. The V gene lost 7 bases and the J gene lost 9 bases, with 22 bases spanning the gap. CDR1 and CDR2 (germline): SGHTA, FQGNSA. CDR3 nucleotides: TGTGCCAGCAACCTAAAGTCAGGGGGGGCAGGTGAGCAGTTCTTC. Translated: CASNLKSGGAGEQFF.

This clonotype was seen many times. J is TRBJ2-3 and V is TRBV11-1; 7 nucleotides match TRBD1. J was trimmed by 0 bases and V by 1 base; bases with no gene match: 4. Germline V CDR1 and CDR2: SGHAT, FQDESV (reference sequence). The CDR3 covers 16 residues. The chain's CDR3 is CASSLGPGQSTDTQYF. CDR3 sequence (DNA): TGTGCCAGCAGCTTAGGCCCGGGACAGAGCACAGATACGCAGTATTTT.

This clonotype was counted a few times. The chain is built from TRBV9 and TRBJ2-5; tentative D call: TRBD2 (6 bases). CDR3 length: 14 residues. Germline V gene lookup returns CDR1 SGDLS and CDR2 YYNGEE. V gave up 2 bases and J gave up 0 bases, with 8 bases separating them. In DNA, the CDR3 is TGTGCCAGCAGCGTCCGGGGGTACCAAGAGACCCAGTACTTC. It codes for CASSVRGYQETQYF. Complete variable domain (other parts from reference TRBV9 and TRBJ2-5): DSGVTQTPKHLITATGQRVTLRCSPRSGDLSVYWYQQSLDQGLQFLIQYYNGEERAKGNILERFSAQQFPDLHSELNLSSLELGDSALYFCASSVRGYQETQYFGPGTRLLVL.

The V call is TRBV11-2, the J call TRBJ2-3; D call uncertain. Trimming cost V 5 bases and J 14 bases, with 23 bases left between them. Germline V gene sequence: CDR1 SGHAT, CDR2 FQNNGV. There are 14 residues in the CDR3. CDR3 DNA: TGTGCCAGCAGCATACTTTCATCGGACCCTCGTTCGTATTTT. Translating it yields CASSILSSDPRSYF.

The rearrangement links TRBV5-6 to TRBJ2-7, with D tentatively TRBD1 or TRBD2 (5 bases each). Deletions cut 2 bases from V and 5 bases from J, with 26 bases between. The CDR3 runs 18 residues. Germline assignment: CDR1 SGHDT and CDR2 YYEEEE. In DNA, the CDR3 is TGTGCCAGCAGCTTTCACTCCACGCTTCCCCCAGTGGGGGACGAGCAGTACTTC. The encoded protein is CASSFHSTLPPVGDEQYF.

This chain joins TRBV6-6 and TRBJ1-2; D unclear. The V end lost 2 bases, the J end lost 14 bases, and 9 bases lay between the germline ends. The CDR3 contains 10 residues. Germline V lookup: CDR1 MNHNY, CDR2 SVGAGI (reference sequence). CDR3 DNA: TGTGCCAGCAGTTACGCGGGCCAAACCTTC. It codes for CASSYAGQTF.

This clonotype was observed a handful of times. V is TRBV19 and J is TRBJ2-2, with D possibly matching TRBD1 (5 bases). The germline CDR1 and CDR2 sequences are LNHDA and SQIVND (reference sequence). The germline V and J ends were trimmed by 6 bases and 2 bases, with 19 bases remaining between them. This CDR3 region has 17 residues. The CDR3 protein is CASSLHRQPLNTGELFF. CDR3 in DNA: TGTGCCAGTAGCCTTCACCGACAGCCATTAAACACCGGGGAGCTGTTTTTT.

The chain joins TRBV15 to TRBJ2-7; D unclear. The CDR3 spans 14 residues. The germline V and J ends were trimmed by 5 bases and 0 bases, with 11 bases remaining between them. The germline V gene encodes CDR1 LNHNV and CDR2 YYDKDF (reference sequence). The CDR3 is CATSSFSDSYEQYF. The CDR3 DNA reads TGTGCCACCAGCTCCTTTTCAGACTCCTACGAGCAGTACTTC.

The chain recombines TRBV29-1 with TRBJ2-7, with D possibly being TRBD1 (6 bases). Trimming pared 5 bases from V and 2 bases from J, leaving 13 bases between. Germline V gene sequence: CDR1 SQVTM, CDR2 ANQGSEA. The CDR3 has 13 residues. The DNA of the CDR3 is TGCAGCGTTATAATCGGGACAACCTACGAGCAGTACTTC. Amino acids: CSVIIGTTYEQYF.

This clonotype showed up just a few times. The genes are TRBV3-1 and TRBJ2-2; D might be TRBD1 (6 bases). V was clipped by 0 bases and J by 7 bases, with 30 bases between them. Germline CDR1 LGHDT, CDR2 YNNKEL (reference sequence). This CDR3 is 21 amino acids long. This chain's CDR3 is CASSQDRPLTTKTGSHGELFF. CDR3 nucleotide sequence: TGTGCCAGCAGCCAAGATCGACCCCTGACCACAAAAACAGGGAGTCACGGGGAGCTGTTTTTT.

This clonotype turned up a few times. V gene TRBV5-1 combines with J gene TRBJ2-1; 7 positions agree with TRBD2. This CDR3 has 17 amino acids. V shed 0 bases and J 8 bases; nucleotides not matched to a gene: 14. Germline V gives CDR1 SGHRS, CDR2 YFSETQ. Written as DNA, the CDR3 is TGCGCCAGCAGCTTGGGGGGGGGTAGTCTATTCATCGATGAGCAGTTCTTC. Encoded protein: CASSLGGGSLFIDEQFF.

This clonotype was counted between two and nine times. The CDR3 DNA follows: TGCAGCGCTGACAGGGGAACCACCGGGGAGCTGTTTTTT. It yields the protein CSADRGTTGELFF. The chain couples TRBV29-1 to TRBJ2-2, with 8 nucleotides matching TRBD1. There are 13 residues in the CDR3. Germline CDR1 reads SQVTM; CDR2 reads ANQGSEA. J was trimmed by 4 bases and V by 7 bases; bases with no gene match: 5.

Ten or more counts support this clonotype. The chain employs TRBV20-1 and TRBJ2-3, with 8 bases lining up with TRBD1. With V trimmed by 5 bases and J by 1 base, 8 bases remained unmatched. This CDR3 is built from 15 residues. From germline, CDR1 is DFQATT and CDR2 SNEGSKA (reference sequence). The CDR3 DNA reads TGCAGTGCTGCCAGACCGACAGGGGGCACAGATACGCAGTATTTT. It encodes CSAARPTGGTDTQYF.

The rearrangement joins TRBV5-1 to TRBJ2-3, with D maybe TRBD1 (5 bases). The CDR3 sequence is 15 residues long. Trimming took 0 bases from V and 4 from J, leaving 12 bases between them. The germline gives CDR1 SGHRS, CDR2 YFSETQ. The CDR3 DNA is TGCGCCAGCAGCTTGGCATCAGGGTTCCCAGATACGCAGTATTTT. This sequence encodes CASSLASGFPDTQYF.

This clonotype was observed a few times. The genes are TRBV12-3 or TRBV12-4 and TRBJ1-1, with unresolved D. V was clipped by 7 bases and J by 3 bases, with 15 bases between them. The CDR3 extends over 14 amino acids. CDR3: CASTPGRADTEAFF. As DNA, the CDR3 is TGTGCCAGCACCCCTGGGAGGGCTGACACTGAAGCTTTCTTT.